The 10 T cell receptor beta chains in this list originate from one sample, sequenced in a study of shared clonotypes between healthy human individuals. The naive CD8 subset, CD45RO-negative cells positively selected for CCR7, excluded terminally differentiated effector memory CD45RA+ cells. The assay was immunoSEQ multiplex PCR, and TCRdb's table has in-frame clones only and misses some. The repertoire holds about 2,200,000 clones, with about 92% as singletons. Sequenced input: naive CD8+ T cells from PBMCs. These receptor sequences come from a man younger than 30 in good health. Some clones in this sample may be carry-over from other donors' samples.

The rearrangement joins TRBV28 to TRBJ1-2; 7 bases fit TRBD1. Germline lookup yields CDR1 MDHEN and CDR2 SYDVKM. The V gene end was trimmed by 5 bases and the J gene end by 7 bases; junction bases not matched to a gene: 4. The CDR3 length is 12 residues. CDR3 in amino acids: CASSRTGSGYTF. The CDR3 nucleotides read TGTGCCAGCAGTCGGACAGGTTCTGGCTACACCTTC.

The CDR3 sequence is CAIGDRVDLETQYF. The CDR3 DNA reads TGTGCCATCGGGGACAGGGTGGATTTGGAGACCCAGTACTTC. The rearrangement joins TRBV10-3 to TRBJ2-5, with TRBD1 matching over 9 bases. The CDR3 is made up of 14 amino acids. Germline values: CDR1 ENHRY, CDR2 SYGVKD. The J segment lost 5 bases and the V segment lost 8 bases, leaving 9 bases of the junction unmatched.

The chain employs TRBV2 and TRBJ2-7; no clear D gene. The V and J ends lost 6 bases and 2 bases respectively, with 17 bases between them. CDR1 SNHLY and CDR2 FYNNEI come from the germline V gene. The CDR3 length is 15 residues. CDR3 protein: CASSQPTVSAYEQYF. The CDR3 nucleotides are TGTGCCAGCAGCCAACCAACGGTGAGTGCCTACGAGCAGTACTTC.

To note about this clone: This sample also contains other DNA sequences that code for the same CDR3. The chain combines TRBV27 with TRBJ2-7, with 8 positions matching TRBD2. The ends lost 3 bases at V and 2 bases at J; junction bases unmatched: 3. The CDR3 has 14 amino acids. Germline CDR1 and CDR2: MNHEY and SMNVEV (reference sequence). This CDR3 reads CASSFGTRPYEQYF. The CDR3 DNA is TGTGCCAGCAGTTTCGGGACTAGGCCCTACGAGCAGTACTTC.

V and J are TRBV10-3 and TRBJ2-3; 8 bases map to TRBD1. Germline assignment: CDR1 ENHRY and CDR2 SYGVKD. The CDR3 has 15 amino acids. V trimming: 3 bases; J trimming: 2 bases; junction bases outside the gene matches: 4. The CDR3 is CAISDYRGITDTQYF. Here the CDR3 DNA reads TGTGCCATCAGTGATTACAGGGGGATCACAGATACGCAGTATTTT.

The gene calls are TRBV27 and TRBJ2-7, with D perhaps being TRBD1 or TRBD2 (5 bases each). V was cut by 6 bases and J by 1 base, with 13 bases left in between. Germline V lookup: CDR1 MNHEY, CDR2 SMNVEV (reference sequence). CDR3 size: 14 residues. The CDR3 nucleotides are TGTGCCAGCAGGCGGGCAGGGAAGTCCTACGAGCAGTACTTC. Encoded protein: CASRRAGKSYEQYF.

The rearrangement uses TRBV28 and TRBJ2-3, with 9 bases fitting TRBD1. Germline V gene data show CDR1 as MDHEN and CDR2 as SYDVKM. Trimming took 0 bases from V and 6 from J; bases not matched to a gene: 1. The CDR3 is made up of 14 amino acids. CDR3 amino acids: CASSLWGTGDTQYF. The CDR3 DNA is TGTGCCAGCAGTTTATGGGGGACAGGGGATACGCAGTATTTT.

V usage is TRBV7-9 and J usage is TRBJ2-7, with D hard to call. The CDR3 is 15 residues long. V was shortened by 1 base and J by 2 bases, with 12 bases between the two germline ends. Per germline, CDR1 SEHNR and CDR2 FQNEAQ (reference sequence). CDR3 sequence: CASSLGSTHAYEQYF. In nucleotides, the CDR3 is TGTGCCAGCAGCTTAGGGTCCACACACGCCTACGAGCAGTACTTC.

This clone was detected once. The chain links TRBV6-1 to TRBJ2-7; 7 bases are a match to TRBD2. CDR1 and CDR2 (germline): MNHNS, SASEGT. After removal of 8 bases from V and 5 bases from J, the junction contained 12 bases not matched to a gene. This CDR3 region has 14 residues. The CDR3 loop reads CASQFGGSLNEQYF. DNA for the CDR3: TGTGCCAGCCAGTTCGGCGGGAGCCTCAACGAGCAGTACTTC.

The CDR3, as DNA: TGTGCCAGCAGTCAAACCACAACAAGCTCCTACGAGCAGTACTTC. Its protein product is CASSQTTTSSYEQYF. The V gene is TRBV7-9, the J gene TRBJ2-7; D gene ambiguous. Trimming took 6 bases from V and 0 from J, leaving 15 bases between them. Germline CDR1 reads SEHNR; CDR2 reads FQNEAQ (reference sequence). This CDR3 has 15 residues.